The 13 T cell receptor beta chains presented below share a single source sample, sequenced in a study of blood T cell repertoires in COVID-19. Sequencing used immunoSEQ multiplex PCR; TCRdb keeps in-frame clones, though not all of them. The sample shows some 530,000 clones, around 85% of them seen only once. Sequenced material: peripheral blood. The receptors originated from a human donor in a cohort sampled during active COVID-19.

This rearrangement joins TRBV19 to TRBJ1-5, with 8 bases identical to TRBD1. CDR1 and CDR2 from the germline V gene are LNHDA and SQIVND (reference sequence). J lost 4 bases, V lost 4 bases, and 12 bases had no gene match. This CDR3 has 17 residues. CDR3 in DNA: TGTGCCAGTAGTAGTTCGCAGGGGGCCCTCATAAATCAGCCCCAGCATTTT. Translation: CASSSSQGALINQPQHF.

The gene calls are TRBV2 and TRBJ2-6; D might be TRBD2 (6 bases). This CDR3 contains 15 residues. Trimming stripped 7 bases from V and 1 base from J, with 11 bases between. Per the germline V gene, CDR1 is SNHLY and CDR2 is FYNNEI. The CDR3 spells CASTIGTSGANVLTF. The CDR3 DNA follows: TGTGCCAGCACCATCGGGACTTCTGGGGCCAACGTCCTGACTTTC.

The J gene is TRBJ2-1, the V gene TRBV29-1; D is possibly TRBD2 (6 bases). The CDR3 sequence is 13 residues long. V shed 7 bases and J shed 7 bases, with 17 bases lying between them. Germline values: CDR1 SQVTM, CDR2 ANQGSEA. CDR3 nucleotide sequence: TGCAGCGGGGCCGGGGGACGCGAGAATGAGCAGTTCTTC. Its protein is CSGAGGRENEQFF.

The chain links TRBV20-1 to TRBJ2-7; 12 bases are a match to TRBD2. V lost 3 bases, J lost 5 bases, and 2 bases stayed unmatched. The length of the CDR3 is 13 residues. CDR1 is DFQATT, CDR2 SNEGSKA, per germline (reference sequence). The CDR3 nucleotides read TGCAGTGCTAGTCCTAGCGGGAGGGACGAGCAGTACTTC. Protein: CSASPSGRDEQYF.

This sequence joins TRBV6-5 and TRBJ2-7, with a possible D match to TRBD2 (6 bases). The CDR3 runs to 15 residues. Germline V lookup: CDR1 MNHEY, CDR2 SVGAGI. Trimming removed 0 bases from V and 2 bases from J, with 11 bases in between. The CDR3 loop is CASSYSAREAYEQYF. For the CDR3, the DNA is TGTGCCAGCAGTTACTCAGCCAGGGAGGCCTACGAGCAGTACTTC.

V usage is TRBV7-8 and J usage is TRBJ2-6, with 7 bases lining up with TRBD1. V trimming: 5 bases; J trimming: 0 bases; junction bases outside the gene matches: 10. In germline, CDR1 is SGHVS, CDR2 FQNEAQ. The CDR3 runs 18 residues. Here the CDR3 DNA reads TGTGCCAGCAGCGCCGGTCCGGGACAGAGCTCTGGGGCCAACGTCCTGACTTTC. It specifies CASSAGPGQSSGANVLTF.

This chain connects TRBV7-2 to TRBJ1-1; TRBD1 aligns across 8 bases. The CDR3 contains 18 residues. Per germline, CDR1 SGHTA and CDR2 FQGNSA. The V gene end was trimmed by 4 bases and the J gene end by 1 base; junction bases not matched to a gene: 14. The chain's CDR3 is CASSYGGTGRMPNTEAFF. As DNA, the CDR3 is TGTGCCAGCAGCTACGGTGGGACAGGTCGTATGCCGAACACTGAAGCTTTCTTT.

The chain employs TRBV29-1 and TRBJ1-3; a weak D match, TRBD1 (5 bases). Between the trimmed V and J ends, which lost 7 bases and 1 base, there was a span of 11 bases. This CDR3 region has 13 residues. The germline V gene encodes CDR1 SQVTM and CDR2 ANQGSEA. CDR3: CSAFDRSGNTIYF. DNA of the CDR3: TGCAGCGCCTTTGACAGATCTGGAAACACCATATATTTT.

The sample holds a few counts of this clone. The chain recombines TRBV3-1 (or the pseudogene TRBV3-2) with TRBJ1-2, with 7 positions matching TRBD1. This CDR3 is built from 11 residues. Germline V gives CDR1 LGHDT, CDR2 YNNKEL (reference sequence). The J segment lost 9 bases and the V segment lost 7 bases, leaving 5 bases of the junction unmatched. In nucleotides, the CDR3 is TGTGCCAGCAACTACAGGGGAAGCTACACCTTC. It yields the protein CASNYRGSYTF.

The V call is TRBV7-2, the J call TRBJ2-3, with 11 bases identical to TRBD2. CDR3 length: 18 residues. V was pared by 1 base and J by 2 bases, with 8 bases of the junction left unmatched. Germline V gene lookup returns CDR1 SGHTA and CDR2 FQGNSA. The CDR3 DNA is TGTGCCAGCAGCTTAGAAGCCGCTAGCGGGAGGTCCACAGATACGCAGTATTTT. Protein sequence: CASSLEAASGRSTDTQYF.

The chain couples TRBV30 to TRBJ2-5; D is possibly TRBD2 (5 bases). Germline assignment: CDR1 GTSNPN and CDR2 SVGIG (reference sequence). The CDR3 spans 15 residues. The V and J ends lost 4 bases and 7 bases respectively, with 22 bases between them. CDR3 protein: CAWIRTHGSRGTQYF. Written as DNA, the CDR3 is TGTGCCTGGATTAGGACTCATGGTTCGAGAGGGACCCAGTACTTC.

The chain employs TRBV6-2 or TRBV6-3 and TRBJ2-3; TRBD2 might be the D (5 bases). CDR3 length: 16 amino acids. CDR1 MNHEY and CDR2 SVGEGT come from the germline V gene. V lost 4 bases, J lost 4 bases, and 18 bases lay in between. The CDR3 spells CASSFSRGEGPDTQYF. In DNA, the CDR3 is TGTGCCAGCAGTTTCTCCCGGGGAGAAGGGCCAGATACGCAGTATTTT.

This chain connects TRBV28 to TRBJ2-7; a possible D gene is TRBD2 (6 bases). The CDR3 consists of 15 residues. Germline V gene sequence: CDR1 MDHEN, CDR2 SYDVKM. V was pared by 6 bases and J by 1 base, with 16 bases between. The CDR3 loop is CASRGLDGASYEQYF. The CDR3 nucleotides read TGTGCCAGCAGGGGACTGGATGGAGCGTCCTACGAGCAGTACTTC. The full variable domain, completed using reference TRBV28 and TRBJ2-7, is DVKVTQSSRYLVKRTGEKVFLECVQDMDHENMFWYRQDPGLGLRLIYFSYDVKMKEKGDIPEGYSVSREKKERFSLILESASTNQTSMYLCASRGLDGASYEQYFGPGTRLTVT.